These 4 T cell receptor beta chains share one sample of origin, sequenced in a study. TCRdb ran MiXCR on the RT-PCR reads and lists one entry per CDR3 protein. The data show about 680,000 distinct CDR3 sequences, 12% to 15% seen once. Sequencing was carried out using memory CD4+ T cells from blood. The receptors originated from a female donor in good health, serving as a healthy control.

This chain links TRBV12-3 or TRBV12-4 with TRBJ2-6; D possibly matches TRBD1 or TRBD2 (5 bases each). Trimming left V 6 bases short and J 0 bases short, with 15 bases between. The CDR3 contains 17 residues. The CDR3 sequence is CASSEGRPYSGANVLTF. The CDR3 nucleotides read TGTGCCAGCAGCGAGGGACGGCCGTACTCTGGGGCCAACGTCCTGACTTTC.

V usage is TRBV12-3 or TRBV12-4 and J usage is TRBJ1-6, with a weak D call TRBD1 (6 bases). Trimming shortened V by 4 bases and J by 10 bases, and 14 bases separated the two germline ends. There are 14 residues in the CDR3. CDR3 loop: CASSWGQGGSPLHF. Written as DNA, the CDR3 is TGTGCCAGCAGTTGGGGGCAGGGCGGATCACCCCTCCACTTT.

The rearrangement joins TRBV15 to TRBJ2-2; tentatively, D is TRBD2 (5 bases). Trimming stripped 6 bases from V and 2 bases from J, with 13 bases between. In germline, CDR1 is LNHNV, CDR2 YYDKDF (reference sequence). CDR3 size: 15 residues. For the CDR3, the DNA is TGTGCCACCAGAGCCGAACGGGGAAACACCGGGGAGCTGTTTTTT. As protein: CATRAERGNTGELFF.

This sequence joins TRBV28 and TRBJ2-7, with no clear D. V lost 6 bases to trimming and J lost 3 bases, with 21 bases between them. CDR3 length equals 16 residues. Germline V lookup: CDR1 MDHEN, CDR2 SYDVKM. The CDR3 bases are TGTGCCAGCAGCCCCCCCCGCTTGGAGAATGGCTACGAGCAGTACTTC. Its translation is CASSPPRLENGYEQYF.